A single sample gave rise to the 13 T cell receptor beta chains below, sequenced in a study of CD8+ T cells in alopecia areata. The treatment is: oral pan-JAK inhibitor, 5-10 mg twice daily. Sequencing used cDNA as its template, made by extracting RNA and reverse transcribing it. Measured with immunoSEQ multiplex PCR; TCRdb has only the in-frame clones, and not every one. This table has around 100,000 clones, over 75% appearing once. Source: CD8+ T cells sorted from blood, taken between weeks 30 and 35, from a patient treated with tofacitinib. The origin of the receptors is a human donor with alopecia areata.

The chain uses TRBV4-1 and TRBJ2-7, with a tentative D call TRBD2 (5 bases). This CDR3 has 14 amino acids. Trimming took 0 bases from V and 5 from J, leaving 11 bases between them. Germline V gives CDR1 MGHRA, CDR2 YSYEKL. The CDR3 nucleotides read TGCGCCAGCAGCCAAGATAAATCGAGGGACGAGCAGTACTTC. It is translated as CASSQDKSRDEQYF.

The rearrangement uses TRBV4-1 and TRBJ2-1; 14 bases agree with TRBD2. The V and J ends lost 8 bases and 7 bases, in that order; junction bases with no gene match: 10. The CDR3 totals 16 residues. The germline V gene encodes CDR1 MGHRA and CDR2 YSYEKL. Here the CDR3 reads CASSIRLAGGLNEQFF. Written as DNA, the CDR3 is TGCGCCAGCTCTATCAGACTAGCGGGAGGGCTAAATGAGCAGTTCTTC.

This chain connects TRBV25-1 to TRBJ2-7; 10 bases fit TRBD2. V trimming: 3 bases; J trimming: 6 bases; junction bases outside the gene matches: 8. CDR1 is MGHDK, CDR2 SYGVNS, per germline. This CDR3 spans 15 amino acids. The CDR3 region has the DNA TGTGCCAGCAGTGATCTAGCGGGAGCGAAGAGCGAGCAGTACTTC. It encodes CASSDLAGAKSEQYF.

This clone has just one count. The chain carries TRBV30 and TRBJ2-1, with D possibly matching TRBD2 (5 bases). The CDR3 length is 13 residues. Germline lookup yields CDR1 GTSNPN and CDR2 SVGIG (reference sequence). Trimming took off 5 bases at V and 8 bases at J, with 16 bases between the two ends. CDR3 nucleotide sequence: TGTGCCTGGGCTGAGGGATACGGGGATGAGCAGTTCTTC. It is translated as CAWAEGYGDEQFF.

The chain is built from TRBV29-1 and TRBJ1-4; tentative D call: TRBD1 (6 bases). The germline V gene encodes CDR1 SQVTM and CDR2 ANQGSEA. The CDR3 runs 13 residues. V was cut by 1 base and J by 13 bases, with 16 bases left in between. The CDR3 loop is CSVEAGAGAILFF. The CDR3 bases are TGCAGCGTTGAAGCTGGGGCGGGGGCAATACTGTTTTTT.

The rearrangement links TRBV6-1 to TRBJ2-5; D ambiguous. V was clipped by 6 bases and J by 2 bases, with 10 bases between them. The CDR3 has 13 amino acids. Germline values: CDR1 MNHNS, CDR2 SASEGT. The CDR3 nucleotides are TGTGCCAGCAGAGGTCTACGACAAGAGACCCAGTACTTC. Translating gives CASRGLRQETQYF.

This sequence joins TRBV29-1 and TRBJ2-5, with no clear D. Trimming left V 2 bases short and J 4 bases short, with 8 bases between. Germline V gene data show CDR1 as SQVTM and CDR2 as ANQGSEA. This CDR3 has 12 amino acids. In DNA form, the CDR3 reads TGCAGCGTTGAAATGGAGCTAGAGACCCAGTACTTC. Its translation: CSVEMELETQYF. The full variable domain, completed using reference TRBV29-1 and TRBJ2-5, is SAVISQKPSRDICQRGTSLTIQCQVDSQVTMMFWYRQQPGQSLTLIATANQGSEATYESGFVIDKFPISRPNLTFSTLTVSNMSPEDSSIYLCSVEMELETQYFGPGTRLLVL.

The chain links TRBV27 to TRBJ2-1; a weak D match, TRBD2 (6 bases). Deletions cut 0 bases from V and 0 bases from J, with 12 bases between. The germline CDR1 and CDR2 sequences are MNHEY and SMNVEV (reference sequence). The CDR3 covers 17 residues. The CDR3 sequence is CASSLSAGSSSYNEQFF. DNA of the CDR3: TGTGCCAGCAGTTTATCCGCGGGGAGCTCCTCCTACAATGAGCAGTTCTTC.

V usage is TRBV7-9 and J usage is TRBJ1-2; no reliable D call. This CDR3 spans 13 amino acids. Trimming took off 3 bases at V and 1 base at J, with 6 bases between the two ends. CDR1 and CDR2 (germline): SEHNR, FQNEAQ (reference sequence). The CDR3 is CASSFQDNYGYTF. In DNA form, the CDR3 reads TGTGCCAGCAGCTTTCAGGATAACTATGGCTACACCTTC.

The genes are TRBV7-9 and TRBJ2-7, with TRBD1 identical over 8 bases. CDR1 is SEHNR, CDR2 FQNEAQ, per germline (reference sequence). The junction had 7 bases not matched to a gene; V was cut back by 3 bases and J by 0 bases. The CDR3 runs 16 residues. The CDR3 reads CASSLTGQASSYEQYF. The CDR3 DNA follows: TGTGCCAGCAGCTTGACGGGACAGGCCAGCTCCTACGAGCAGTACTTC. Full variable domain (missing parts from reference TRBV7-9 and TRBJ2-7): DTGVSQNPRHKITKRGQNVTFRCDPISEHNRLYWYRQTLGQGPEFLTYFQNEAQLEKSRLLSDRFSAERPKGSFSTLEIQRTEQGDSAMYLCASSLTGQASSYEQYFGPGTRLTVT.

The chain couples TRBV27 to TRBJ2-2; D gene uncertain. The CDR3 has 15 residues. V lost 2 bases to trimming and J lost 4 bases, with 11 bases between them. From germline, CDR1 is MNHEY and CDR2 SMNVEV (reference sequence). This chain's CDR3 is CASSLQLDGTGELFF. DNA for the CDR3: TGTGCCAGCAGTTTACAGCTGGACGGCACCGGGGAGCTGTTTTTT.

The genes are TRBV7-9 and TRBJ2-2, with a tentative D call TRBD2 (5 bases). This CDR3 region has 18 residues. Germline-derived CDR1 and CDR2 are SEHNR and FQNEAQ (reference sequence). V gave up 0 bases and J gave up 3 bases, with 17 bases separating them. CDR3 DNA: TGTGCCAGCAGCTTAGCGCGTCGGGATCTCGTTGACACCGGGGAGCTGTTTTTT. Translation: CASSLARRDLVDTGELFF.

The count of this clone is one. V and J are TRBV10-3 and TRBJ1-1; the D is unclear. In germline, CDR1 is ENHRY, CDR2 SYGVKD. V was shortened by 2 bases and J by 5 bases, with 9 bases between the two germline ends. The CDR3 is 13 residues long. The CDR3 region is CAISEVGGTEAFF. DNA for the CDR3: TGTGCCATCAGTGAGGTAGGCGGTACTGAAGCTTTCTTT.